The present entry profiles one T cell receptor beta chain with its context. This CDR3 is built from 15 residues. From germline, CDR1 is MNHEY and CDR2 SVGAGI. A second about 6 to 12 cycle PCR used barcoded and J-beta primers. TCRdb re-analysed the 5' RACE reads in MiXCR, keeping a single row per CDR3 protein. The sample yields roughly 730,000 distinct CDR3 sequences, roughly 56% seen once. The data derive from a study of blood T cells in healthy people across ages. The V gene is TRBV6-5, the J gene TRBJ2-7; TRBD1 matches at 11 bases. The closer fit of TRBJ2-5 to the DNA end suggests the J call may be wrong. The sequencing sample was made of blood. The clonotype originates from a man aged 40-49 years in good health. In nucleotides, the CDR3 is TGTGCCAGCAGTATTCGGACAGGGGGCCAGGTGACCCAGTACTTC. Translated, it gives CASSIRTGGQVTQYF.